Presented here are 18 T cell receptor beta chains from one specimen sequenced in a study of response to subunit inactivated influenza vaccine. MiXCR, applied by TCRdb to the RT-PCR reads, yields one record per CDR3 protein. The sample records about 540,000 distinct CDR3 sequences, approximately 20% being singletons. A further study also used this sample, focusing on T cells expressing NK-cell markers. As that study records: The authors generated TCR beta cDNA through 5'RACE template switching with UMIs.

The specimen comprised CD4+ T cells sorted from PBMCs, sampled roughly 12 days after vaccination. The source of these receptors is a man in his forties or fifties who received an inactivated influenza vaccine.

This clonotype was detected ten times or more. The chain links TRBV29-1 to TRBJ2-1, with 8 bases lining up with TRBD2. The J segment lost 1 base and the V segment lost 7 bases, leaving 3 bases of the junction unmatched. The germline CDR1 and CDR2 sequences are SQVTM and ANQGSEA. The CDR3 has 13 residues. The CDR3 DNA follows: TGCAGCGGGAGCGGGAGATCCTACAATGAGCAGTTCTTC. Translated: CSGSGRSYNEQFF.

There are a few counts of this clonotype. This sequence joins TRBV5-1 and TRBJ2-7, with TRBD2 matching 11 bases. The CDR3 spans 15 residues. V lost 1 base and J lost 4; bases outside the gene matches: 4. Germline CDR1 is SGHRS and CDR2 is YFSETQ. For the CDR3, the DNA is TGCGCCAGCAGCTTGACTAGCGGGAGTCGGTACGAGCAGTACTTC. Protein sequence: CASSLTSGSRYEQYF.

This chain connects TRBV7-9 to TRBJ2-5; D unresolved. The V end was cut by 6 bases, the J end by 2 bases, with 16 bases between. From germline, CDR1 is SEHNR and CDR2 FQNEAQ (reference sequence). This CDR3 spans 15 amino acids. CDR3 bases: TGTGCCAGCAGTTACTTTCGTGGGTATCAAGAGACCCAGTACTTC. Protein sequence: CASSYFRGYQETQYF. The full variable domain, rest sourced from reference TRBV7-9 and TRBJ2-5, is DTGVSQNPRHKITKRGQNVTFRCDPISEHNRLYWYRQTLGQGPEFLTYFQNEAQLEKSRLLSDRFSAERPKGSFSTLEIQRTEQGDSAMYLCASSYFRGYQETQYFGPGTRLLVL.

The CDR3 reads CASSFGSNTYGYTF. The CDR3 DNA is TGCGCCAGCAGCTTCGGCAGCAATACCTATGGCTACACCTTC. The V call is TRBV5-1, the J call TRBJ1-2; D is unclear. Trimming shortened V by 2 bases and J by 4 bases, and 12 bases separated the two germline ends. Germline loops: CDR1 SGHRS, CDR2 YFSETQ. The CDR3 covers 14 residues.

Note on this clonotype: At one end the junction does not follow the germline gene, possibly because of a read error. The chain carries TRBV2 and TRBJ1-2, with 9 positions matching TRBD1. CDR3 length: 12 residues. The germline V gene encodes CDR1 SNHLY and CDR2 FYNNEI. The CDR3 loop is CASRGDRAGYTF. The CDR3 nucleotides read TGTGCCAGCAGAGGGGACAGGGCTGGCTACACTTTC.

The chain joins TRBV28 to TRBJ2-7; 7 nucleotides align to TRBD1. This CDR3 spans 13 amino acids. V dropped 5 bases and J dropped 3; count of bases not matched to a gene: 4. Germline V gives CDR1 MDHEN, CDR2 SYDVKM. CDR3 in DNA: TGTGCCAGCAGTCCGGGACAGTACTACGAGCAGTACTTC. Residues: CASSPGQYYEQYF.

A few counts support this clonotype. The V gene is TRBV20-1, the J gene TRBJ2-2, with 7 nucleotides matching TRBD2. The V and J ends lost 1 base and 6 bases, in that order; junction bases with no gene match: 5. This CDR3 is 14 amino acids long. The germline gives CDR1 DFQATT, CDR2 SNEGSKA (reference sequence). The CDR3 here is CSARGLAEPGELFF. The CDR3 DNA reads TGCAGTGCTAGAGGCCTAGCGGAGCCCGGGGAGCTGTTTTTT.

This clonotype was observed a few times. The rearrangement links TRBV3-1 to TRBJ2-2; D call uncertain. The CDR3 is made up of 14 amino acids. The V and J ends lost 6 bases and 0 bases respectively, with 8 bases between them. Germline CDR1 is LGHDT and CDR2 is YNNKEL (reference sequence). CDR3 nucleotide sequence: TGTGCCAGCAGACCCTATTCGAACACCGGGGAGCTGTTTTTT. This codes for CASRPYSNTGELFF.

This clonotype has only a few counts. The chain recombines TRBV28 with TRBJ1-4; D is possibly TRBD1 (5 bases). V was pared by 7 bases and J by 7 bases, with 13 bases between. This CDR3 is 13 amino acids long. The germline V gene has CDR1 MDHEN and CDR2 SYDVKM. The CDR3 nucleotides are TGTGCCAGCACTTCCGGGGGTCTTGAAAAACTGTTTTTT. Residues: CASTSGGLEKLFF.

This clonotype has more than one count but fewer than ten. The gene calls are TRBV4-3 and TRBJ1-6; 7 bases are a match to TRBD1. The CDR3 has 18 amino acids. Germline assignment: CDR1 LGHNA and CDR2 YSLEER. V lost 0 bases and J lost 6; bases outside the gene matches: 11. The chain's CDR3 is CASSQEVDVAGGNSPLHF. The CDR3 DNA is TGCGCCAGCAGCCAAGAAGTGGACGTGGCAGGGGGTAATTCACCCCTCCACTTT.

The table lists this clonotype with a few counts. CDR3 protein: CASSEGRKETQYF. DNA of the CDR3: TGCGCCAGCAGCGAGGGACGGAAAGAGACCCAGTACTTC. The chain employs TRBV5-1 and TRBJ2-5; D tentatively reads TRBD1 or TRBD2 (5 bases each). The CDR3 is 13 residues long. Germline values: CDR1 SGHRS, CDR2 YFSETQ. The V gene lost 4 bases and the J gene lost 3 bases, with 10 bases spanning the gap.

The J gene is TRBJ2-5, the V gene TRBV29-1; 9 bases are a match to TRBD1. The CDR3 contains 18 residues. CDR1 and CDR2 (germline): SQVTM, ANQGSEA. V shed 1 base and J 1 base; nucleotides not matched to a gene: 13. CDR3 coding DNA: TGCAGCGTTGAAGGGGCGAGGGGGACAGGGCCCTTCCAAGAGACCCAGTACTTC. This encodes CSVEGARGTGPFQETQYF.

In this sample, this clonotype turned up a few times. The chain is built from TRBV4-3 and TRBJ2-3; 9 nucleotides line up with TRBD2. The germline CDR1 and CDR2 sequences are LGHNA and YSLEER. CDR3 length: 15 residues. V shed 7 bases, J shed 6 bases, and the junction held 11 bases outside the gene matches. CDR3 sequence reads: CASTQGGGAADTQYF. The DNA for the CDR3 is TGCGCCAGCACCCAGGGCGGGGGGGCAGCTGATACGCAGTATTTT.

At least ten counts were recorded for this clonotype. This chain connects TRBV4-1 to TRBJ2-1; no firm D call. This CDR3 has 16 residues. Per germline, CDR1 MGHRA and CDR2 YSYEKL. The V gene lost 0 bases and the J gene lost 9 bases, with 18 bases spanning the gap. CDR3 loop: CASSQEGLVGGGEQFF. The CDR3 DNA sequence: TGCGCCAGCAGCCAAGAGGGTTTAGTAGGTGGTGGTGAGCAGTTCTTC.

The chain employs TRBV5-1 and TRBJ2-1; 10 bases are shared with TRBD1. V shed 2 bases, J shed 7 bases, and the junction held 12 bases outside the gene matches. The CDR3 loop spans 17 amino acids. Looked up from germline, CDR1 is SGHRS and CDR2 is YFSETQ. This chain's CDR3 is CASSLQTSRTGGNEQFF. In nucleotides, the CDR3 is TGCGCCAGCAGCTTACAAACCTCAAGGACAGGGGGTAATGAGCAGTTCTTC.

This chain connects TRBV3-1 to TRBJ2-7, with TRBD2 matching over 8 bases. The CDR3 is 13 residues long. The germline V gene encodes CDR1 LGHDT and CDR2 YNNKEL (reference sequence). V dropped 3 bases and J dropped 2; count of bases not matched to a gene: 0. The CDR3, as DNA: TGTGCCAGCAGCCAGGGACTAGCCTACGAGCAGTACTTC. This translates into CASSQGLAYEQYF.

The chain has TRBV14 and TRBJ1-1; a possible D gene is TRBD1 (5 bases). Germline V gives CDR1 SGHDN, CDR2 FVKESK. Trimming removed 1 base at V and 5 bases at J, with 11 bases between. The CDR3 length is 14 residues. This CDR3 is CASSQVRRGTEAFF. DNA of the CDR3: TGTGCCAGCAGCCAAGTAAGGAGGGGAACTGAAGCTTTCTTT.

The V and J genes are TRBV20-1 and TRBJ2-7, with D uncertain. Germline lookup yields CDR1 DFQATT and CDR2 SNEGSKA (reference sequence). This CDR3 is 13 amino acids long. The ends were cut back, 4 bases at V and 6 bases at J, with 16 bases in the middle. CDR3 bases: TGCAGTGCTACAACCCCGATTGGGGTCGAGCAGTACTTC. Translated, it gives CSATTPIGVEQYF.